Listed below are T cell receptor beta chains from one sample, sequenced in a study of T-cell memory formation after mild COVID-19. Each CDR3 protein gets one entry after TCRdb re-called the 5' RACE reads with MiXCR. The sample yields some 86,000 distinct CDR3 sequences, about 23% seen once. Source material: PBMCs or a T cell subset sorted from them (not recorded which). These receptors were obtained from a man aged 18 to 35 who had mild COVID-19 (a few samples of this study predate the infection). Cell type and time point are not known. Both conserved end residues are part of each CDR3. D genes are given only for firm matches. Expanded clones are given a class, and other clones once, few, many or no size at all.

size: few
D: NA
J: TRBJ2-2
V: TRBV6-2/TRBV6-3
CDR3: CASSRRETGELFF
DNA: TGTGCCAGCAGTCGACGGGAGACCGGGGAGCTGTTTTTT

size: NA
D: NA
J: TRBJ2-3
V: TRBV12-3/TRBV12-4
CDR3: CASNPGVPDTQYF
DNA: TGTGCCAGCAATCCGGGGGTGCCAGATACGCAGTATTTT

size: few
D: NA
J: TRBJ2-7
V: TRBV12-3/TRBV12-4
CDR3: CASSQGLVYYEQYF
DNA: TGTGCCAGCAGTCAGGGGCTCGTCTACTACGAGCAGTACTTC

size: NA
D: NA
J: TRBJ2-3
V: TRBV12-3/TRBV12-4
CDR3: CASRDTDEADTQYF
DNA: TGTGCCAGCAGGGACACGGATGAGGCAGATACGCAGTATTTT

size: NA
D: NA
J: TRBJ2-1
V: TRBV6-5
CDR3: CASSPLPSAFAYNEQFF
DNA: TGTGCCAGCAGCCCACTTCCTAGCGCCTTCGCCTACAATGAGCAGTTCTTC

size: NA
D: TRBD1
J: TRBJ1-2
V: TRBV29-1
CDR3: CSAGDSMVYGYTF
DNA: TGCAGCGCGGGGGACAGTATGGTCTATGGCTACACCTTC

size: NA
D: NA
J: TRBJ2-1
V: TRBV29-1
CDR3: CSVVWMNEQFF
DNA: TGCAGCGTTGTATGGATGAATGAGCAGTTCTTC

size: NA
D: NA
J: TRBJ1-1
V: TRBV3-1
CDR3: CASSQAMNTEAFF
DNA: TGTGCCAGCAGCCAGGCCATGAACACTGAAGCTTTCTTT

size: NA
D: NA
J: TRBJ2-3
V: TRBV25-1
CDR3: CASSELGADTQYF
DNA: TGTGCCAGCAGTGAACTCGGCGCAGATACGCAGTATTTT

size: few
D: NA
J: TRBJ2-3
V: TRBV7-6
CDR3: CASSPAPGDSFTDTQYF
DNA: TGTGCCAGCAGCCCGGCCCCGGGGGACTCCTTCACAGATACGCAGTATTTT

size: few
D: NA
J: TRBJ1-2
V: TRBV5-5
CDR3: CASSPMGSYGYTF
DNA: TGTGCCAGCAGCCCGATGGGGAGCTATGGCTACACCTTC

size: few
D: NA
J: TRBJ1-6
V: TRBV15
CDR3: CATSRENSPLHF
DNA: TGTGCCACCAGCAGAGAAAATTCACCCCTCCACTTT

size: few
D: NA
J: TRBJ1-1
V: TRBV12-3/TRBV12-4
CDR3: CASSLIHAGIEAFF
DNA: TGTGCCAGCAGTTTAATACATGCTGGGATTGAAGCTTTCTTT

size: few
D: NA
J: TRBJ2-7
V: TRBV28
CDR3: CASSLGRFPYEQYF
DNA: TGTGCCAGCAGTTTAGGCAGATTCCCCTACGAGCAGTACTTC

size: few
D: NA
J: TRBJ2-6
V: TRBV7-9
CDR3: CASSFSSPTF
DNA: TGTGCCAGCAGCTTCAGCAGCCCAACTTTC

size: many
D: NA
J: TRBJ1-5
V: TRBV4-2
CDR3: CASSQEWGGQPQHF
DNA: TGTGCCAGCAGCCAAGAGTGGGGCGGCCAGCCCCAGCATTTT

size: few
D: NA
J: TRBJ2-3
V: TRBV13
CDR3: CASSLRGRTDTQYF
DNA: TGTGCCAGCAGCTTACGCGGCCGGACAGATACGCAGTATTTT

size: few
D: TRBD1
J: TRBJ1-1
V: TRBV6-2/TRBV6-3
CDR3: CASTEGANTEAFF
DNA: TGTGCCAGCACCGAGGGGGCAAACACTGAAGCTTTCTTT

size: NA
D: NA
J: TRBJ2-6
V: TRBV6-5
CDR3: CASSYSARSIPSGANVLTF
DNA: TGTGCCAGCAGTTACTCGGCGAGAAGCATCCCCTCTGGGGCCAACGTCCTGACTTTC

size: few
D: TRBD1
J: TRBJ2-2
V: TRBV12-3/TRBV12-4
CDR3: CASSYPGQGHTGELFF
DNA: TGTGCCAGCAGTTATCCGGGACAGGGGCACACCGGGGAGCTGTTTTTT

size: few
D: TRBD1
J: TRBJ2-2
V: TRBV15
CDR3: CATSLDRTGGFTGELFF
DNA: TGTGCCACCAGCCTAGACCGGACAGGGGGCTTCACCGGGGAGCTGTTTTTT

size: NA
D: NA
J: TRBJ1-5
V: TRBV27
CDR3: CASSNVNQPQHF
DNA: TGTGCCAGCAGTAACGTCAATCAGCCCCAGCATTTT

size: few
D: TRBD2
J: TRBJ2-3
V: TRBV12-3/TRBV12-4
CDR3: CASSLTSGGWDTQYF
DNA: TGTGCCAGCAGCCTGACTAGCGGGGGATGGGATACGCAGTATTTT

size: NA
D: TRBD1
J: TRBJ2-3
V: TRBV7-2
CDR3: CASSQRDRSTDTQYF
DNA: TGTGCCAGCAGCCAACGGGACAGAAGCACAGATACGCAGTATTTT

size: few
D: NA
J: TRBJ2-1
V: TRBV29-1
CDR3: CSAGSKEQFF
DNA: TGCAGCGCGGGCAGTAAGGAGCAGTTCTTC

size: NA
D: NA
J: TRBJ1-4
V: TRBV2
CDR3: CASRPGRSHGEKLFF
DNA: TGTGCCAGCCGTCCTGGGAGGTCCCACGGTGAAAAACTGTTTTTT

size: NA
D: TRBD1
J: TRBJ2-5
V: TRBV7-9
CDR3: CASTSGQEQETQYF
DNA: TGTGCCAGCACCTCGGGACAGGAACAAGAGACCCAGTACTTC

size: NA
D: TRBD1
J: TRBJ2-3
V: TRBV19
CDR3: CASSIDGQGKEDTQYF
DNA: TGTGCCAGTAGTATAGATGGACAGGGAAAGGAAGATACGCAGTATTTT

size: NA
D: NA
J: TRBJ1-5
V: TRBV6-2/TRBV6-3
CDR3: CASSYEVRQPQHF
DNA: TGTGCCAGCAGTTACGAGGTTCGGCAGCCCCAGCATTTT

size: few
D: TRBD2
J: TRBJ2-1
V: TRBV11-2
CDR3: CASSLRPGGEYNEQFF
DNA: TGTGCCAGCAGCTTGAGGCCCGGGGGGGAATATAATGAGCAGTTCTTC

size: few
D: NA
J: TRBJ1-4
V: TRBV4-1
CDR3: CASSQGQTTNEKLFF
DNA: TGCGCCAGCAGCCAAGGACAGACAACTAATGAAAAACTGTTTTTT

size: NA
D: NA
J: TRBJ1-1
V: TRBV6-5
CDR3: CASSIEEGGSTEAFF
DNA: TGTGCCAGCAGTATCGAGGAGGGGGGGAGCACTGAAGCTTTCTTT

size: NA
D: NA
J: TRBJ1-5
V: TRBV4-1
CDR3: CASSQESGGGGHQPQHF
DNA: TGCGCCAGCAGCCAAGAGAGCGGAGGGGGAGGACATCAGCCCCAGCATTTT

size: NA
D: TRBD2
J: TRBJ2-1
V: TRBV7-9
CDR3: CASSRPGTRDNEQFF
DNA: TGTGCCAGCAGCCGTCCCGGGACTAGAGACAATGAGCAGTTCTTC

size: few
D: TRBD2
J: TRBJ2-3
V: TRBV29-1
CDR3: CSVIAGGSTDTQYF
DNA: TGCAGCGTGATAGCGGGGGGGAGTACAGATACGCAGTATTTT

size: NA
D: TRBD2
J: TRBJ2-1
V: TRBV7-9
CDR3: CASSLVGLENEQFF
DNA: TGTGCCAGCAGCTTAGTGGGACTAGAAAATGAGCAGTTCTTC

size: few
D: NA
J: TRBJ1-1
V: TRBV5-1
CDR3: CASSLEWPNTEAFF
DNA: TGCGCCAGCAGCTTGGAATGGCCAAACACTGAAGCTTTCTTT

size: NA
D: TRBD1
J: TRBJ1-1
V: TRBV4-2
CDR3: CASSQDQGGPPAFF
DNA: TGTGCCAGCAGCCAAGACCAGGGGGGGCCGCCCGCTTTCTTT

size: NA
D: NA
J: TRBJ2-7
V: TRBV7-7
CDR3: CASSLGNRDEQYF
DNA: TGTGCCAGCAGCTTAGGGAACAGGGACGAGCAGTACTTC

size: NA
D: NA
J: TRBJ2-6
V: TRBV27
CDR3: CAGRRTGANVLTF
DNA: TGTGCCGGACGGCGTACTGGGGCCAACGTCCTGACTTTC

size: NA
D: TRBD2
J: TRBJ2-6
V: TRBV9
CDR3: CASSVVAGPSGANVLTF
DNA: TGTGCCAGCAGCGTAGTAGCGGGCCCCTCTGGGGCCAACGTCCTGACTTTC

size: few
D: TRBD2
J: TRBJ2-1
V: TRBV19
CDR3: CASSNSGGAFNEQFF
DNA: TGTGCCAGTAGTAACAGCGGGGGGGCATTCAATGAGCAGTTCTTC

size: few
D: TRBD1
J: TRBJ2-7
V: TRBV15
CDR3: CATKGPRTGRLEYF
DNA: TGTGCCACCAAGGGGCCGAGGACAGGTCGTTTGGAGTACTTC

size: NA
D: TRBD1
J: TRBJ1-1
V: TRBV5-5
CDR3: CASNLVQGEAFF
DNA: TGTGCCAGCAACTTGGTACAGGGGGAAGCTTTCTTT

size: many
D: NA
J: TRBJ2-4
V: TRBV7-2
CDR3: CASSFFGGLAKNIQYF
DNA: TGTGCCAGCAGCTTCTTCGGGGGGCTAGCCAAAAACATTCAGTACTTC

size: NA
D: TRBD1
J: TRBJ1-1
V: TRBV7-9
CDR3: CASSPGTGEAFF
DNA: TGTGCCAGCAGCCCAGGGACAGGGGAAGCTTTCTTT

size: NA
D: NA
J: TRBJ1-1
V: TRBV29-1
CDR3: CSVGNAGLTEAFF
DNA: TGCAGCGTTGGAAACGCAGGGCTCACTGAAGCTTTCTTT

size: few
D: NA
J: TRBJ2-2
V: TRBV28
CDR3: CASSLYRGGTGELFF
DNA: TGTGCCAGCAGTTTATACAGGGGGGGCACCGGGGAGCTGTTTTTT

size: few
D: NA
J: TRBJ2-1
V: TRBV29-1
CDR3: CSVGSHGPYNEQFF
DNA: TGCAGCGTTGGCAGCCACGGTCCCTACAATGAGCAGTTCTTC

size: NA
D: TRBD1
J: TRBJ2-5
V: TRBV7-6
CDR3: CASSLAMGQGIETQYF
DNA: TGTGCCAGCAGCTTAGCAATGGGACAGGGAATAGAGACCCAGTACTTC

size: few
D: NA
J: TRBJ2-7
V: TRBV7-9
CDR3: CASRAETYEQYF
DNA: TGTGCCAGCAGAGCAGAGACCTACGAGCAGTACTTC

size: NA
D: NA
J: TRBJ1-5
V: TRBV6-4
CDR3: CASSGEGGQPQHF
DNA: TGTGCCAGCTCGGGAGAGGGTGGTCAGCCCCAGCATTTT

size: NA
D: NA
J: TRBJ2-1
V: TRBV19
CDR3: CASSRLAVVNEQFF
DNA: TGTGCCAGTAGTCGCTTAGCCGTCGTGAATGAGCAGTTCTTC